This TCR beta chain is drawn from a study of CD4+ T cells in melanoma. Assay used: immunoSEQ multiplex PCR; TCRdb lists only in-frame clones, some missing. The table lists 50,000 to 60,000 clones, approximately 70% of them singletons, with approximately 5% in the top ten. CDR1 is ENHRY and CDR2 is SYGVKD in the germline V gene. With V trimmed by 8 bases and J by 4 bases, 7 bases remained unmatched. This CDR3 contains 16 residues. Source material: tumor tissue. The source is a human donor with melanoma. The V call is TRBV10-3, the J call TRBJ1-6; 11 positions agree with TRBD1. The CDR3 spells CAISPGQGVYNSPLHF. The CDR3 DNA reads TGTGCCATCTCTCCGGGACAGGGGGTTTATAATTCACCCCTCCACTTT.